These 13 T cell receptor beta chains were sequenced from one sample in a study of shared clonotypes between healthy human individuals. Only in-frame clones appear in the TCRdb table, and some are missing; sequencing was by immunoSEQ multiplex PCR. The sample carries approximately 2.5 million clones, 80% to 95% recorded once. The sample consisted of naive CD4+ T cells from PBMCs. Noted subset: CD45RA+ positively selected. The receptors stem from a man aged 18 to 35 in good health. Some clones in this sample may be carry-over from other donors' samples.

The V and J genes are TRBV30 and TRBJ2-4; possible D gene TRBD2, 5 bases. The CDR3 runs to 16 residues. Germline V gives CDR1 GTSNPN, CDR2 SVGIG (reference sequence). Trimming left V 0 bases short and J 2 bases short, with 14 bases between. CDR3 nucleotide sequence: TGTGCCTGGAGTGTAGGTCCTAGCATGTCCAAAAACATTCAGTACTTC. It specifies CAWSVGPSMSKNIQYF.

The gene calls are TRBV14 and TRBJ2-7; D ambiguous. CDR3 length: 13 residues. CDR1 and CDR2 from the germline V gene are SGHDN and FVKESK. The V end was cut by 5 bases, the J end by 7 bases, with 15 bases between. CDR3 amino acids: CASSGVRLGEQYF. The CDR3 DNA follows: TGTGCCAGCAGCGGTGTACGCTTGGGAGAGCAGTACTTC.

V is TRBV5-4 and J is TRBJ1-5; D may be TRBD1 (6 bases). The ends were cut back, 2 bases at V and 1 base at J, with 10 bases in the middle. Germline CDR1 is SGHNT and CDR2 is YYREEE (reference sequence). The length of the CDR3 is 15 residues. CDR3 in amino acids: CASSFGGRSNQPQHF. CDR3 DNA sequence: TGTGCCAGCAGCTTCGGGGGCCGAAGCAATCAGCCCCAGCATTTT. Together with reference TRBV5-4 and TRBJ1-5, the CDR3 gives the full variable domain: ETGVTQSPTHLIKTRGQQVTLRCSSQSGHNTVSWYQQALGQGPQFIFQYYREEENGRGNFPPRFSGLQFPNYSSELNVNALELDDSALYLCASSFGGRSNQPQHFGDGTRLSIL.

To note about this clone: The same CDR3 also results from other DNA sequences found in this sample. V gene TRBV14 combines with J gene TRBJ2-6; D unclear. The V gene's germline CDR1 is SGHDN and CDR2 FVKESK. The V end was cut by 1 base, the J end by 0 bases, with 4 bases between. CDR3 length: 15 residues. The CDR3 DNA follows: TGTGCCAGCAGCCAAGGGGGCTCTGGGGCCAACGTCCTGACTTTC. Its translation is CASSQGGSGANVLTF.

The chain employs TRBV28 and TRBJ2-5, with TRBD1 as a possible D gene (6 bases). Trimming took off 5 bases at V and 5 bases at J, with 21 bases between the two ends. Per germline, CDR1 MDHEN and CDR2 SYDVKM. CDR3 length equals 16 residues. Here the CDR3 DNA reads TGTGCCAGCAGTCGGGAAGGGGACATCCGACGGGAGACCCAGTACTTC. It specifies CASSREGDIRRETQYF.

V gene TRBV28 combines with J gene TRBJ2-1; 14 nucleotides match TRBD2. Germline assignment: CDR1 MDHEN and CDR2 SYDVKM. V lost 5 bases to trimming and J lost 9 bases; unmatched junction nucleotides: 3. CDR3 length: 14 amino acids. CDR3 coding DNA: TGTGCCAGCAGTCGACTAGCGGGAGGGTTTGAGCAGTTCTTC. Its protein is CASSRLAGGFEQFF.

This clone was recorded once. Other DNA sequences from this sample encode an identical CDR3 as well. The chain is built from TRBV18 and TRBJ1-2, with 10 bases lining up with TRBD1. Trimming at V came to 0 bases and at J to 2 bases, leaving 0 bases not matched to a gene. Germline CDR1 and CDR2: KGHSH and LQKENI. The CDR3 extends over 15 amino acids. The CDR3 here is CASSPPGQGNYGYTF. The CDR3 region has the DNA TGTGCCAGCTCACCACCGGGACAGGGGAACTATGGCTACACCTTC.

The chain uses TRBV5-1 and TRBJ2-3; D perhaps matches TRBD2 (6 bases). CDR3 length: 14 amino acids. Germline assignment: CDR1 SGHRS and CDR2 YFSETQ. V was clipped by 0 bases and J by 4 bases, with 9 bases between them. The CDR3 loop is CASSLGEEADTQYF. For the CDR3, the DNA is TGCGCCAGCAGCTTGGGGGAGGAAGCAGATACGCAGTATTTT.

This chain links TRBV5-6 with TRBJ2-5, with D unclear. The germline V gene has CDR1 SGHDT and CDR2 YYEEEE. This CDR3 region has 14 residues. Trimming left V 2 bases short and J 0 bases short, with 8 bases between. The CDR3 DNA follows: TGTGCCAGCAGCTTCCGCAGCTACCAAGAGACCCAGTACTTC. Translated, it gives CASSFRSYQETQYF. Filled out from reference TRBV5-6 and TRBJ2-5, the complete variable domain reads DAGVTQSPTHLIKTRGQQVTLRCSPKSGHDTVSWYQQALGQGPQFIFQYYEEEERQRGNFPDRFSGHQFPNYSSELNVNALLLGDSALYLCASSFRSYQETQYFGPGTRLLVL.

A remark on this clone: Different DNA sequences within this sample yield the same CDR3. The V gene is TRBV5-4, the J gene TRBJ2-7; D not resolved. This CDR3 comprises 14 residues. Trimming took 1 base from V and 0 from J, leaving 8 bases between them. Germline V gene data show CDR1 as SGHNT and CDR2 as YYREEE (reference sequence). The CDR3: CASSLSQDSYEQYF. CDR3 coding DNA: TGTGCCAGCAGCTTGAGTCAGGACTCCTACGAGCAGTACTTC.

The V gene is TRBV29-1, the J gene TRBJ2-3; 10 positions match TRBD2. The V gene's germline CDR1 is SQVTM and CDR2 ANQGSEA. This CDR3 is 15 amino acids long. Trimming cost V 5 bases and J 4 bases; bases outside gene matches: 9. The CDR3 region has the DNA TGCAGCGTTCCTGGAAGGCTAGCGGGAGCAGATACGCAGTATTTT. This sequence encodes CSVPGRLAGADTQYF.

The chain combines TRBV4-2 with TRBJ2-3; D is undetermined. The CDR3 extends over 16 amino acids. The germline gives CDR1 LGHNA, CDR2 YNFKEQ. Trimming took off 4 bases at V and 6 bases at J, with 20 bases between the two ends. The CDR3 here is CASSPKSTPQRDTQYF. DNA for the CDR3: TGTGCCAGCAGCCCGAAGTCGACTCCCCAAAGGGATACGCAGTATTTT.

This clone was detected only a few times. The V call is TRBV6-6, the J call TRBJ1-5; possibly TRBD1 for D (6 bases). Germline assignment: CDR1 MNHNY and CDR2 SVGAGI (reference sequence). V lost 4 bases and J lost 5, with 12 bases in between. This CDR3 region has 14 residues. This CDR3 reads CASSSSGAYQPQHF. In DNA form, the CDR3 reads TGTGCCAGCAGTTCATCAGGGGCCTATCAGCCCCAGCATTTT.